This T cell receptor (beta chain) is drawn from a study of shared clonotypes between healthy human individuals. Here immunoSEQ multiplex PCR was the method, and the copy in TCRdb shows in-frame clones only, minus some. This sample has roughly 2.1 million clones, with about 93% found just once. Overall study results and limits: The generation probabilities recorded for non-shared clonotypes fell below those of clonotypes shared by all four donors. In this cohort, only blood was sampled, and tissue repertoires likely differ. About 5.2% was the fraction of naive CD4 clonotypes found shared across several donors.

Naive CD8 populations comprised CD45RO-negative cells positively selected for CCR7, excluding terminally differentiated effector memory CD45RA+ cells. Donors had no recently reported acute infections or vaccinations and were HIV-negative. The CDR3 spans 15 residues. Per the germline V gene, CDR1 is SGHRS and CDR2 is YFSETQ. V was trimmed by 4 bases and J by 0 bases, leaving 8 bases between them. In the case of this clone: The antigen is not known.

The receptor's source is a man younger than 35 in good health. Some clones in this sample may be carry-over from other donors' samples. The chain combines TRBV5-1 with TRBJ2-6, with D possibly TRBD2 on 5 matching bases. Material for sequencing was naive CD8+ T cells from PBMCs. CDR3 protein: CASSERDSGANVLTF. The CDR3 DNA sequence: TGCGCCAGCAGCGAACGGGACTCTGGGGCCAACGTCCTGACTTTC.